Listed here are 23 T cell receptor beta chains from one sample, sequenced in a study of T and B cells in COVID-19 patients. Each TRB amplification used roughly 250-550 ng of genomic DNA from blood. BIOMED2 TRB-A/B primer pools were used in multiplex TRB PCR. TCRdb independently ran MiXCR on the multiplex PCR reads; one entry per CDR3 protein. The table lists 13,000 to 15,000 distinct CDR3 sequences, 28% of them singletons, with nearly 7% in the top ten. The source material was blood. The source of these receptors is a human donor who had recovered from COVID-19.

Judged by abundance, this clonotype is medium-sized. The V and J genes are TRBV30 and TRBJ2-1; D ambiguous. This CDR3 comprises 14 residues. V lost 3 bases and J lost 7, with 16 bases in between. Per the germline V gene, CDR1 is GTSNPN and CDR2 is SVGIG (reference sequence). The CDR3 DNA is TGTGCCTGGAGAAAGGTTGTTTCTCCAAATGAGCAGTTCTTC. It codes for CAWRKVVSPNEQFF.

Concerning this clonotype: A much larger clone lies one base from this, so it may be a read error. The chain has TRBV6-1 and TRBJ2-3; 10 nucleotides align to TRBD2. The CDR3 contains 16 residues. The V gene's germline CDR1 is MNHNS and CDR2 SASEGT. The CDR3 coding sequence is TGTGCCAGCAGTCGGACTAGCGGAGCTAGCACAGATACGAAGTATTTT. It codes for CASSRTSGASTDTKYF.

By proportion, this clonotype is medium-sized. The CDR3 DNA sequence: TGTGCCAGCAGTCCCTGGCCGGGGCAGACCTACGAGCAGTACTTC. Residues: CASSPWPGQTYEQYF. The chain combines TRBV12-3 or TRBV12-4 with TRBJ2-7; D possibly matches TRBD1 or TRBD2 (5 bases each). Between the trimmed V and J ends, which lost 5 bases and 2 bases, there was a span of 16 bases. The CDR3 runs to 15 residues.

This clonotype has more than one count but fewer than ten. The rearrangement uses TRBV10-3 and TRBJ1-1; TRBD1 might be the D (6 bases). Germline CDR1 ENHRY, CDR2 SYGVKD. This CDR3 comprises 14 residues. The V end lost 4 bases, the J end lost 1 base, and 10 bases lay between the germline ends. The chain's CDR3 is CAISALGANTEAFF. CDR3 DNA sequence: TGTGCCATCAGTGCTTTGGGGGCGAACACTGAAGCTTTCTTT.

This clonotype is medium-sized (0.01 to 0.1%) by share. The chain employs TRBV19 and TRBJ2-3; a possible D gene is TRBD1 (6 bases). The V end lost 2 bases, the J end lost 4 bases, and 13 bases lay between the germline ends. CDR3 length equals 15 residues. Germline values: CDR1 LNHDA, CDR2 SQIVND (reference sequence). This CDR3 reads CASSIQGWAADTQYF. The CDR3 region has the DNA TGTGCCAGTAGTATACAGGGGTGGGCCGCAGATACGCAGTATTTT.

By share, this clonotype ranks as medium-sized. The V call is TRBV27, the J call TRBJ2-5; D is undetermined. CDR1 and CDR2 (germline): MNHEY, SMNVEV (reference sequence). The CDR3 extends over 13 amino acids. Trimming cost V 4 bases and J 4 bases, with 10 bases left between them. The CDR3 bases are TGTGCCAGCAGTTCGGCTAGTCTAGAGACCCAGTACTTC. Its protein is CASSSASLETQYF.

By share of the sample, this clonotype is medium-sized. The chain links TRBV27 to TRBJ2-5; 8 bases are a match to TRBD2. Losses at the gene ends were 6 bases for V and 2 bases for J; bases not matched to a gene: 5. Looked up from germline, CDR1 is MNHEY and CDR2 is SMNVEV (reference sequence). The CDR3 sequence is 14 residues long. The CDR3 sequence is CASSQSGRQETQYF. The CDR3, as DNA: TGTGCCAGCAGCCAAAGCGGGAGACAAGAGACCCAGTACTTC.

This clonotype has at least ten counts. The V gene is TRBV6-6, the J gene TRBJ1-1; D is undetermined. The CDR3 spans 14 residues. The germline CDR1 and CDR2 sequences are MNHNY and SVGAGI (reference sequence). The germline V and J ends were trimmed by 1 base and 4 bases, with 10 bases remaining between them. CDR3 coding DNA: TGTGCCAGCAGTTACTTGGAGCGCGGCACTGAAGCTTTCTTT. This gives the protein CASSYLERGTEAFF.

Relative to its sample, this clonotype is medium-sized (0.01 to 0.1%). J is TRBJ2-5 and V is TRBV11-1, with 9 positions matching TRBD2. After removal of 6 bases from V and 5 bases from J, the junction contained 13 bases not matched to a gene. Germline V gene sequence: CDR1 SGHAT, CDR2 FQDESV (reference sequence). This CDR3 comprises 16 residues. The CDR3 bases are TGTGCCAGCAGTTACGAGTTCGCGGGGGGGAAGGAGACCCAGTACTTC. Amino acid sequence: CASSYEFAGGKETQYF.

This clonotype was observed many times. The chain has TRBV19 and TRBJ1-4; 7 bases agree with TRBD1. The CDR3 spans 16 residues. The trim removed 10 bases at V and 5 bases at J, leaving 16 bases unmatched. CDR1 and CDR2 (germline): LNHDA, SQIVND (reference sequence). The CDR3 DNA reads TGTGCCACTTTACCGCAGGGAAGGGGGCCAAATGAAAAACTGTTTTTT. Its protein product is CATLPQGRGPNEKLFF.

This sequence joins TRBV5-6 and TRBJ2-7, with D uncertain. V was shortened by 4 bases and J by 4 bases, with 12 bases between the two germline ends. The CDR3 runs to 13 residues. Germline V gene sequence: CDR1 SGHDT, CDR2 YYEEEE. CDR3 sequence: CASSLGQKYEQYF. CDR3 DNA: TGTGCCAGCAGCCTGGGCCAGAAATACGAGCAGTACTTC.

The rearrangement joins TRBV6-1 to TRBJ2-1, with TRBD2 matching 11 bases. V gave up 2 bases and J gave up 6 bases; unmatched junction bases: 6. Germline V gene lookup returns CDR1 MNHNS and CDR2 SASEGT. The CDR3 extends over 16 amino acids. DNA of the CDR3: TGTGCCAGCAGTGAAAAACTCCTAGCGGGGGGCAATGAGCAGTTCTTC. Its protein product is CASSEKLLAGGNEQFF.

This clonotype is a singleton in its sample. V and J are TRBV7-9 and TRBJ2-1, with D perhaps matching TRBD1 (5 bases). The CDR3 consists of 16 residues. Trimming pared 5 bases from V and 12 bases from J, leaving 26 bases between. CDR1 is SEHNR, CDR2 FQNEAQ, per germline (reference sequence). The CDR3 spells CASSPTKGLRSLVQFF. The CDR3 bases are TGTGCCAGCAGCCCTACGAAGGGGCTCCGTTCGTTGGTGCAGTTCTTC.

This clonotype was seen a handful of times. Compared with germline, one end of the junction differs, possibly owing to a read error. This rearrangement joins TRBV18 to TRBJ2-3, with 7 bases matching TRBD1. The CDR3 runs 16 residues. Germline CDR1 reads KGHSH; CDR2 reads LQKENI. As DNA, the CDR3 is TGCGCCAGCAGTGAGTCGGGGACAGCTAGCACAGATACGCAGTATTTT. This encodes CASSESGTASTDTQYF.

This clonotype was seen just once. The gene calls are TRBV10-1 and TRBJ1-2; D is possibly TRBD1 (5 bases). CDR1 and CDR2 (germline): WNHNN, SYGVQD (reference sequence). The CDR3 is 13 residues long. The V and J ends lost 5 bases and 7 bases respectively, with 14 bases between them. This CDR3 is CASSRDGIFGYTF. The CDR3 nucleotides are TGCGCCAGCAGTCGGGACGGAATATTTGGCTACACCTTC.

This clonotype ranks as medium-sized. This chain connects TRBV12-3 or TRBV12-4 to TRBJ2-7, with 7 positions matching TRBD2. The CDR3 runs to 13 residues. V shed 5 bases and J 6 bases; nucleotides not matched to a gene: 7. This chain's CDR3 is CASSPTSQGEQYF. CDR3 nucleotides: TGTGCCAGCAGTCCGACTAGCCAGGGCGAGCAGTACTTC.

Many counts were recorded for this clonotype. The rearrangement links TRBV18 to TRBJ2-7; 9 nucleotides align to TRBD1. V trimming: 1 base; J trimming: 2 bases; junction bases outside the gene matches: 0. Germline V lookup: CDR1 KGHSH, CDR2 LQKENI. The CDR3 is made up of 14 amino acids. The CDR3 DNA reads as TGTGCCAGCTCACCACGACAGGGGGCCTACGAGCAGTACTTC. Amino acid sequence: CASSPRQGAYEQYF.

The chain uses TRBV19 and TRBJ2-2; 11 positions match TRBD1. From germline, CDR1 is LNHDA and CDR2 SQIVND (reference sequence). This CDR3 region has 17 residues. V lost 4 bases and J lost 8; bases outside the gene matches: 12. CDR3 amino acids: CASSRDAGTGGRGELFF. As DNA, the CDR3 is TGTGCCAGTAGTAGAGATGCCGGGACAGGGGGACGGGGGGAGCTGTTTTTT.

This clonotype was recorded many times. The V gene is TRBV6-2 or TRBV6-3, the J gene TRBJ2-1, with D possibly being TRBD1 (6 bases). CDR1 is MNHEY, CDR2 SVGEGT, per germline. V lost 0 bases to trimming and J lost 2 bases, with 17 bases between them. The CDR3 has 18 residues. The CDR3 is CASSYSGALVGPYNEQFF. CDR3 sequence (DNA): TGTGCCAGCAGTTACTCGGGGGCCCTGGTGGGCCCCTACAATGAGCAGTTCTTC.

The chain combines TRBV7-2 with TRBJ2-2, with unresolved D. Deletions cut 3 bases from V and 3 bases from J, with 17 bases between. Germline V CDR1 and CDR2: SGHTA, FQGNSA. CDR3 size: 17 residues. The CDR3 sequence: CASSFSTRVSHTGELFF. The CDR3 coding sequence is TGTGCCAGCAGCTTTTCGACCCGGGTCTCTCACACCGGGGAGCTGTTTTTT.

This clonotype was seen a few times. This chain links TRBV20-1 with TRBJ2-1; 10 bases are shared with TRBD2. This CDR3 has 15 amino acids. CDR1 and CDR2 (germline): DFQATT, SNEGSKA (reference sequence). Trimming removed 0 bases from V and 5 bases from J; junction bases left unmatched: 4. As DNA, the CDR3 is TGCAGTGCTAGAGACCTAGCGGGAGACCACAATGAGCAGTTCTTC. Encoded protein: CSARDLAGDHNEQFF.

This clonotype appeared a few times. This chain joins TRBV5-4 and TRBJ1-6; no reliable D call. The CDR3 spans 16 residues. The germline V gene encodes CDR1 SGHNT and CDR2 YYREEE (reference sequence). The V end was cut by 0 bases, the J end by 4 bases, with 11 bases between. The CDR3 DNA reads TGTGCCAGCAGCTTGGGCAGGAGTAATTATAATTCACCCCTCCACTTT. It specifies CASSLGRSNYNSPLHF.

The rearrangement joins TRBV13 to TRBJ2-2; D may be TRBD1 (6 bases). V dropped 5 bases and J dropped 2 bases, with 12 bases sitting between them. Germline lookup yields CDR1 PRHDT and CDR2 FYEKMQ (reference sequence). The CDR3 spans 15 residues. The CDR3 bases are TGTGCCAGCAGCCCGCACAGGGACAACACCGGGGAGCTGTTTTTT. It is translated as CASSPHRDNTGELFF.